Each of the 29 T cell receptor beta chains below was sequenced from the same sample in a study of cytomegalovirus exposure and HLA in healthy donors. 60 Vbeta and 13 Jbeta primers were used in PCR. Some clones are missing from TCRdb's copy, which holds only in-frame ones; the method was immunoSEQ multiplex PCR. The sample has 210,000 or so clones; 77% are singletons. Specimen: PBMCs. The receptors derive from a woman aged 55 to 70 in good health and CMV-seropositive.

The V gene is TRBV28, the J gene TRBJ2-1; TRBD2 is a possible D gene (6 bases). Trimming removed 6 bases from V and 2 bases from J, with 14 bases in between. The length of the CDR3 is 15 residues. Germline values: CDR1 MDHEN, CDR2 SYDVKM. DNA of the CDR3: TGTGCCAGCAGCCGAACTTCTAGCGCCTACAATGAGCAGTTCTTC. Residues: CASSRTSSAYNEQFF.

The DNA for the CDR3 is TGCGCCAGCAGAGTACAGGGGGCGAGTGGCTACACCTTC. This codes for CASRVQGASGYTF. V gene TRBV4-1 combines with J gene TRBJ1-2; TRBD1 matches at 9 bases. This CDR3 is built from 13 residues. Losses at the gene ends were 6 bases for V and 7 bases for J; bases not matched to a gene: 6. Germline CDR1 and CDR2: MGHRA and YSYEKL.

Points on this clone: Distinct nucleotide sequences in the sample also encode this CDR3. The chain recombines TRBV30 with TRBJ2-6, with TRBD2 identical over 13 bases. The trim removed 3 bases at V and 2 bases at J, leaving 1 base unmatched. Germline CDR1 and CDR2: GTSNPN and SVGIG (reference sequence). This CDR3 is built from 16 residues. DNA of the CDR3: TGTGCCTGGAGGGGACTAGCGGGAACTGGGGCCAACGTCCTGACTTTC. This encodes CAWRGLAGTGANVLTF.

The V call is TRBV5-5, the J call TRBJ2-1; D possibly corresponds to TRBD1 (6 bases). This CDR3 comprises 15 residues. CDR1 SGHKS and CDR2 YYEKEE come from the germline V gene (reference sequence). The germline V and J ends were trimmed by 0 bases and 0 bases, with 7 bases remaining between them. In DNA form, the CDR3 reads TGTGCCAGCAGCTTGGAAGGGGGCTCCTACAATGAGCAGTTCTTC. As protein: CASSLEGGSYNEQFF.

The chain uses TRBV6-5 and TRBJ1-4, with TRBD1 matching over 10 bases. V gave up 5 bases and J gave up 7 bases; unmatched junction bases: 7. The CDR3 spans 15 residues. The germline V gene has CDR1 MNHEY and CDR2 SVGAGI. This CDR3 is CASSPPGQGIEKLFF. The CDR3 DNA follows: TGTGCCAGCAGTCCACCGGGACAGGGGATTGAAAAACTGTTTTTT.

This clone was observed a few times. The V gene is TRBV6-1, the J gene TRBJ1-6; D is uncertain. Trimming left V 5 bases short and J 2 bases short, with 10 bases between. Germline CDR1 MNHNS, CDR2 SASEGT. This CDR3 comprises 15 residues. CDR3 nucleotides: TGTGCCAGCAGTCTGGAGAATGCCTATAATTCACCCCTCCACTTT. It codes for CASSLENAYNSPLHF.

V gene TRBV2 combines with J gene TRBJ1-4; D is perhaps TRBD1 (5 bases). The V end was cut by 3 bases, the J end by 8 bases, with 7 bases between. Germline loops: CDR1 SNHLY, CDR2 FYNNEI. CDR3 size: 12 residues. The CDR3, as DNA: TGTGCCAGCAGTGACCCAGGGGAAAAACTGTTTTTT. Its translation: CASSDPGEKLFF.

The V gene is TRBV30, the J gene TRBJ2-3, with 8 bases that match TRBD2. The CDR3 totals 14 residues. Germline V gene sequence: CDR1 GTSNPN, CDR2 SVGIG (reference sequence). V gave up 3 bases and J gave up 5 bases; unmatched junction bases: 7. The chain's CDR3 is CAWSAGGAGDTQYF. The CDR3 DNA reads TGTGCCTGGAGCGCCGGGGGGGCAGGAGATACGCAGTATTTT.

The chain links TRBV7-8 to TRBJ1-2; 9 positions agree with TRBD1. CDR1 is SGHVS and CDR2 is FQNEAQ in the germline V gene. The CDR3 is 13 residues long. J lost 12 bases, V lost 5 bases, and 10 bases had no gene match. CDR3 amino acids: CASSPLGQGRNTF. DNA for the CDR3: TGTGCCAGCAGCCCATTAGGACAGGGGCGTAACACCTTC.

The V and J genes are TRBV7-2 and TRBJ2-7; maybe TRBD2 (6 bases). The CDR3 consists of 13 residues. V dropped 6 bases and J dropped 3 bases, with 12 bases sitting between them. Germline values: CDR1 SGHTA, CDR2 FQGNSA. CDR3 sequence: CASRFLANYEQYF. CDR3 DNA sequence: TGTGCCAGCAGGTTCCTAGCGAACTACGAGCAGTACTTC.

This sequence joins TRBV2 and TRBJ1-1; D is ambiguous. Germline CDR1 SNHLY, CDR2 FYNNEI. Deletions cut 5 bases from V and 1 base from J, with 8 bases between. CDR3 length: 13 amino acids. CDR3 sequence: CASSPGWNTEAFF. As DNA, the CDR3 is TGTGCCAGCAGTCCCGGGTGGAACACTGAAGCTTTCTTT. The full variable domain, in which reference TRBV2 and TRBJ1-1 provide the parts outside the CDR3, is EPEVTQTPSHQVTQMGQEVILRCVPISNHLYFYWYRQILGQKVEFLVSFYNNEISEKSEIFDDQFSVERPDGSNFTLKIRSTKLEDSAMYFCASSPGWNTEAFFGQGTRLTVV.

The CDR3 sequence is CASSSPGLAGTDTQYF. CDR3 nucleotide sequence: TGTGCCAGCAGCTCCCCGGGACTAGCGGGAACTGATACGCAGTATTTT. This rearrangement joins TRBV5-6 to TRBJ2-3; 13 nucleotides line up with TRBD2. CDR3 length: 16 residues. The V gene's germline CDR1 is SGHDT and CDR2 YYEEEE. The junction had 7 bases not matched to a gene; V was cut back by 3 bases and J by 6 bases. The complete variable domain, with remaining parts taken from reference TRBV5-6 and TRBJ2-3, reads DAGVTQSPTHLIKTRGQQVTLRCSPKSGHDTVSWYQQALGQGPQFIFQYYEEEERQRGNFPDRFSGHQFPNYSSELNVNALLLGDSALYLCASSSPGLAGTDTQYFGPGTRLTVL.

The gene calls are TRBV30 and TRBJ2-7; TRBD2 matches at 8 bases. In germline, CDR1 is GTSNPN, CDR2 SVGIG (reference sequence). The V and J ends lost 5 bases and 7 bases, in that order; junction bases with no gene match: 4. This CDR3 has 11 residues. The CDR3 loop reads CAWGRGGEQYF. CDR3 sequence (DNA): TGTGCCTGGGGGCGCGGGGGGGAGCAGTACTTC.

The chain combines TRBV20-1 with TRBJ1-1; D call uncertain. The V and J ends lost 1 base and 4 bases respectively, with 4 bases between them. The CDR3 runs 11 residues. Looked up from germline, CDR1 is DFQATT and CDR2 is SNEGSKA (reference sequence). CDR3: CSARGVTEAFF. The CDR3 region has the DNA TGCAGTGCTAGAGGCGTCACTGAAGCTTTCTTT.

The genes are TRBV28 and TRBJ1-2; 10 bases align to TRBD1. Germline CDR1 MDHEN, CDR2 SYDVKM. The CDR3 loop spans 18 amino acids. V was pared by 8 bases and J by 3 bases, with 18 bases of the junction left unmatched. The CDR3 bases are TGTGCCAGCCGATCTCCACCGGGACAGGGGTTGATCCACTATGGCTACACCTTC. Its protein product is CASRSPPGQGLIHYGYTF.

This clone was observed once. V gene TRBV6-1 combines with J gene TRBJ1-1, with 8 nucleotides matching TRBD1. The CDR3 extends over 15 amino acids. Germline V lookup: CDR1 MNHNS, CDR2 SASEGT. V dropped 7 bases and J dropped 6; count of bases not matched to a gene: 13. The chain's CDR3 is CASKSLGQGFSEAFF. In DNA form, the CDR3 reads TGTGCCAGCAAATCCCTCGGACAGGGTTTCTCTGAAGCTTTCTTT.

The chain couples TRBV5-1 to TRBJ2-1; D gene unclear. V lost 0 bases and J lost 1, with 8 bases in between. The germline gives CDR1 SGHRS, CDR2 YFSETQ. The CDR3 sequence is 15 residues long. This CDR3 reads CASSLAAGSYNEQFF. The CDR3 nucleotides read TGCGCCAGCAGCTTGGCGGCAGGATCCTACAATGAGCAGTTCTTC. Drawing the rest from reference TRBV5-1 and TRBJ2-1, the complete variable domain is KAGVTQTPRYLIKTRGQQVTLSCSPISGHRSVSWYQQTPGQGLQFLFEYFSETQRNKGNFPGRFSGRQFSNSRSEMNVSTLELGDSALYLCASSLAAGSYNEQFFGPGTRLTVL.

This chain uses TRBV2 with TRBJ2-5; D ambiguous. The CDR3 has 11 amino acids. Trimming removed 4 bases from V and 4 bases from J, with 4 bases in between. CDR1 and CDR2 (germline): SNHLY, FYNNEI. The CDR3 sequence is CASSASETQYF. CDR3 DNA: TGTGCCAGCAGTGCCTCAGAGACCCAGTACTTC.

The chain recombines TRBV6-5 with TRBJ1-5, with D maybe TRBD1 (5 bases). V shed 6 bases and J shed 3 bases, with 9 bases lying between them. Germline V lookup: CDR1 MNHEY, CDR2 SVGAGI. The CDR3 has 13 amino acids. The CDR3 region is CASSNRINQPQHF. CDR3 DNA sequence: TGTGCCAGCAGCAACAGGATCAATCAGCCCCAGCATTTT.

The rearrangement links TRBV29-1 to TRBJ2-1; D possibly corresponds to TRBD1 (6 bases). The CDR3 contains 14 residues. Trimming took 6 bases from V and 1 from J, leaving 13 bases between them. Germline V CDR1 and CDR2: SQVTM, ANQGSEA. CDR3 sequence: CSVVRGQSYNEQFF. The DNA of the CDR3 is TGCAGCGTAGTCAGGGGTCAGTCCTACAATGAGCAGTTCTTC.

The gene calls are TRBV2 and TRBJ2-1, with 7 bases matching TRBD2. Germline trimming cut 5 bases from V and 0 bases from J; bases unmatched to any gene: 1. From germline, CDR1 is SNHLY and CDR2 FYNNEI. The CDR3 extends over 14 amino acids. In DNA form, the CDR3 reads TGTGCCAGCAGTACTAGCGCCTCCTACAATGAGCAGTTCTTC. The encoded protein is CASSTSASYNEQFF.

There are a few counts of this clone. The V call is TRBV15, the J call TRBJ1-3; maybe TRBD1 (5 bases). Germline V CDR1 and CDR2: LNHNV, YYDKDF (reference sequence). Between the trimmed V and J ends, which lost 0 bases and 2 bases, there was a span of 11 bases. The CDR3 is made up of 16 amino acids. In DNA, the CDR3 is TGTGCCACCAGCAGAGATAGCGGGGGAACTGGAAACACCATATATTTT. This translates into CATSRDSGGTGNTIYF.

The chain has TRBV7-6 and TRBJ2-7, with D possibly TRBD1 on 6 matching bases. The germline gives CDR1 SGHVS, CDR2 FNYEAQ. The length of the CDR3 is 14 residues. V was pared by 5 bases and J by 12 bases, with 23 bases between. The CDR3 spells CASSRREQGSVRYF. As DNA, the CDR3 is TGTGCCAGCAGCCGCCGCGAACAGGGAAGTGTCCGGTACTTC.

In the case of this clone: The same CDR3 also results from other DNA sequences found in this sample. The rearrangement links TRBV5-1 to TRBJ1-2; D might be TRBD1 (6 bases). Per the germline V gene, CDR1 is SGHRS and CDR2 is YFSETQ. The CDR3 contains 13 residues. Trimming cost V 4 bases and J 2 bases, with 9 bases left between them. The CDR3 DNA reads as TGCGCCAGCAGCGTTACAGGGAACTATGGCTACACCTTC. Amino acids: CASSVTGNYGYTF.

This clone has more than one count but fewer than ten. This chain connects TRBV14 to TRBJ2-1, with D perhaps matching TRBD1 (6 bases). This CDR3 has 15 residues. Germline assignment: CDR1 SGHDN and CDR2 FVKESK. Deletions cut 1 base from V and 7 bases from J, with 14 bases between. The CDR3 bases are TGTGCCAGCAGCCAAGCAGGGGCAGTTTGGAATGAGCAGTTCTTC. Its protein is CASSQAGAVWNEQFF.

This chain links TRBV14 with TRBJ2-2; D remains ambiguous. There are 16 residues in the CDR3. Deletions cut 4 bases from V and 3 bases from J, with 15 bases between. CDR1 SGHDN and CDR2 FVKESK come from the germline V gene. The CDR3 is CASSPRGPPHTGELFF. The CDR3 region has the DNA TGTGCCAGCAGCCCCCGTGGGCCCCCCCACACCGGGGAGCTGTTTTTT.

This rearrangement joins TRBV18 to TRBJ2-7; possibly TRBD2 for D (5 bases). This CDR3 contains 14 residues. Germline V gene data show CDR1 as KGHSH and CDR2 as LQKENI. The V gene lost 3 bases and the J gene lost 3 bases, with 12 bases spanning the gap. CDR3 region: CASSPGLLDYEQYF. The CDR3 DNA is TGTGCCAGCTCACCCGGACTGTTGGACTACGAGCAGTACTTC.

The V and J genes are TRBV6-1 and TRBJ2-3; 8 bases line up with TRBD2. Germline CDR1 and CDR2: MNHNS and SASEGT. The CDR3 sequence is 18 residues long. Losses at the gene ends were 2 bases for V and 0 bases for J; bases not matched to a gene: 10. The CDR3 DNA follows: TGTGCCAGCAGTGAACAAATAGCGGGACCGATAAGCACAGATACGCAGTATTTT. Translation gives CASSEQIAGPISTDTQYF.

This clone was observed once. The chain joins TRBV2 to TRBJ1-5, with D uncertain. Germline loops: CDR1 SNHLY, CDR2 FYNNEI. The V end lost 8 bases, the J end lost 0 bases, and 11 bases lay between the germline ends. The CDR3 spans 14 residues. Here the CDR3 DNA reads TGTGCCAGCGGCCTCTTTTATAGCAATCAGCCCCAGCATTTT. Translation: CASGLFYSNQPQHF.